The following is a TCR beta chain sequence with its context. Its antigen has not been determined. The sample holds no much larger clone one base away, and base qualities are not on file. The CDR3 runs 16 amino acids, cysteine and phenylalanine included. Of all the DNA, just the CDR3 is kept, 48 bases in frame from base 1. Ends trimmed: V by 0 bases, J by 5 bases; bases unmatched to a gene: 6. CDR1 and CDR2, looked up from the germline V gene (reference sequence), are LNHNV and YYDKDF. PBMCs were isolated by Ficoll-Paque density gradient centrifugation. The sample belongs to a study of T-cell memory formation after mild COVID-19 (dated by TCRdb to 2020 to 2022). Background for the entire study: Most TCR sequence clusters were specific to one of the two donors. The cohort comprised two young, previously healthy adult volunteers, one female and one male. T-cell clones expanding and contracting after mild COVID-19 in two donors were tracked by longitudinal TCRalpha and TCRbeta repertoire sequencing.

Sequencing was performed on an Illumina NovaSeq 6000. Using 5'RACE with constant-segment primers, TCRalpha and TCRbeta cDNA libraries were constructed, with sample barcodes and unique molecular identifiers added in the process. RNA was extracted from every sample with Trizol reagent. The libraries were amplified in two PCR steps, and the second step added a second sample barcode and Illumina TruSeq adapters. The libraries were sequenced on an Illumina NovaSeq using 2 x 150 bp paired-end reads. In the source study's methods: The reads were demultiplexed and collapsed into UMI-guided consensus sequences using migec v1.2.7. Using mixcr v2.1.11, the UMI consensuses were aligned to TRA and TRB V and J templates and assembled into clonotypes. Clonotypes were classified as expanded or contracted when called significant by both edgeR and NoisET, with noise models trained on biological replicates. edgeR calls used a false discovery rate-adjusted p below 0.01 and a log2 fold-change threshold of 1. As an exploratory analysis of dynamics, max-normalized trajectories of the 1000 most abundant clonotypes were examined by PCA with hierarchical clustering. Separately sequenced CD4+ and CD8+ repertoires were used to assign the CD4 or CD8 phenotype of responding clones. TCRdb itself trimmed the public reads at Q25 with fastp, ran MiXCR and retained productive beta chains. Rows with one shared CDR3 protein collapse into an entry with the most common genes and DNA. TCRdb, not the authors, supplied the V and J calls. This sample has 250,000 to 400,000 distinct CDR3 sequences in its table, and around 15% of those were observed once. The ten largest account for roughly a fifth of the sample.

The investigation overall reported the following: Contracting CD4+ clones turned up mainly in the CM and EM memory subsets, whereas EMRA was where CD8+ clones were enriched. Some responding clones were detected in pre-infection memory, which suggested that pre-existing cross-reactive memory T cells had joined the SARS-CoV-2 response. SARS-CoV-2 specificity was not confirmed for the second-wave clones peaking on day 37. Balanced CD4/CD8 phenotypes were observed for clones contracting from day 15 to 85, whereas a bias towards CD4+ was observed for a second wave of clones expanding from day 15 to 37. The study included only two mild cases, and larger cohorts that include severe cases with pre-infection samples were judged to be necessary.

The clonotype comes from a man in his late teens or twenties who had mild COVID-19 (a few samples of this study predate the infection). The sample titles of this study are shuffled in the database, so cell type and time point are left out; the donor was told from shared clones. Source material: PBMCs or a T cell subset sorted from them (not recorded which). This chain joins TRBV15 to TRBJ2-3; TRBD1 fits 9 bases in the junction. In nucleotide form, the sequence is TGTGCCACCAGCAGAGATCTGGGACAGGGCCGAGATACGCAGTATTTT. The translation is CATSRDLGQGRDTQYF.